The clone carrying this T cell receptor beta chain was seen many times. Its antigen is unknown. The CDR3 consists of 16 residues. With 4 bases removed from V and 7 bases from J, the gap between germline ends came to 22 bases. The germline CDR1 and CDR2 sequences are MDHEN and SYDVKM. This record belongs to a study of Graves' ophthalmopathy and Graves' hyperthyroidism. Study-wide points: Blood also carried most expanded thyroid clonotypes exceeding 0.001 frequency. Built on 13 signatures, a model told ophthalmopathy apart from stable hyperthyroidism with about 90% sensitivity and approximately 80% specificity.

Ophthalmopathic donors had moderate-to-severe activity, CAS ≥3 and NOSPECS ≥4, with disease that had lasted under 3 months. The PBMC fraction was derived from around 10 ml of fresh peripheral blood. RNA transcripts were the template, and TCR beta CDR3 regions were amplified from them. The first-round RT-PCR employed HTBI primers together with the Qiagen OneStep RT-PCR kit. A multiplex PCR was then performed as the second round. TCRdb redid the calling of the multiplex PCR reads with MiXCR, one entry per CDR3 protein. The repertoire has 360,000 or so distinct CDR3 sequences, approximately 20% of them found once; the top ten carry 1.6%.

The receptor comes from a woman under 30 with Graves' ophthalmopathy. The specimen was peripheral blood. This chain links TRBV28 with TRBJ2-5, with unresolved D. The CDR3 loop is CASSYPRARPSGTQYF. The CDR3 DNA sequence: TGTGCCAGCAGTTACCCCCGAGCGAGACCTTCCGGGACCCAGTACTTC.